This entry lists 10 T cell receptor beta chains sequenced from one sample in a study of blood T cell repertoires in COVID-19. Profiled with immunoSEQ multiplex PCR; TCRdb holds only in-frame clones, not every one. The sample has 490,000 or so clones, 88% seen once. What was sequenced was PBMCs or T cells enriched from blood (not recorded which). The source is a woman between 55 and 75 years old who had recovered from COVID-19.

This chain uses TRBV7-2 with TRBJ1-3, with D perhaps matching TRBD1 (6 bases). Germline assignment: CDR1 SGHTA and CDR2 FQGNSA. The CDR3 covers 14 residues. Trimming stripped 5 bases from V and 0 bases from J, with 8 bases between. This CDR3 reads CASSVQGSGNTIYF. The CDR3 DNA reads as TGTGCCAGCAGCGTACAGGGCTCTGGAAACACCATATATTTT.

The chain has TRBV6-1 and TRBJ1-2; 9 bases agree with TRBD1. Trimming at V came to 4 bases and at J to 6 bases, leaving 12 bases not matched to a gene. Germline CDR1 and CDR2: MNHNS and SASEGT. The CDR3 is 16 residues long. The chain's CDR3 is CASSVIWGQGSHGYTF. CDR3 DNA sequence: TGTGCCAGCAGTGTGATCTGGGGACAGGGTTCGCATGGCTACACCTTC.

This clone was observed once. The CDR3 here is CASRKTGGLYNEQFF. CDR3 DNA sequence: TGTGCCAGCAGGAAGACAGGGGGCTTGTACAATGAGCAGTTCTTC. J is TRBJ2-1 and V is TRBV11-3, with 10 bases identical to TRBD1. CDR1 and CDR2 (germline): SGHNT, YENEEA. Germline trimming cut 6 bases from V and 4 bases from J; bases unmatched to any gene: 6. The CDR3 consists of 15 residues.

This chain connects TRBV15 to TRBJ1-5, with D unclear. The germline CDR1 and CDR2 sequences are LNHNV and YYDKDF (reference sequence). The CDR3 is 14 amino acids. Trimming removed 0 bases at V and 6 bases at J, with 9 bases between. CDR3 loop: CATSRDRVPQPQHF. The CDR3 DNA is TGTGCCACCAGCAGAGATCGGGTCCCTCAGCCCCAGCATTTT.

The sample holds one count of this clone. The chain combines TRBV19 with TRBJ1-2, with a weak D call TRBD1 (6 bases). The CDR3 contains 16 residues. Between the trimmed V and J ends, which lost 3 bases and 7 bases, there was a span of 21 bases. The germline V gene encodes CDR1 LNHDA and CDR2 SQIVND (reference sequence). DNA of the CDR3: TGTGCCAGTAGTATCGCTACCCCAACAGGGTTGGTTGGCTACACCTTC. Protein: CASSIATPTGLVGYTF.

The chain recombines TRBV30 with TRBJ2-2, with 7 bases matching TRBD1. The CDR3 is 14 amino acids. CDR1 is GTSNPN and CDR2 is SVGIG in the germline V gene (reference sequence). Germline trimming cut 0 bases from V and 6 bases from J; bases unmatched to any gene: 4. CDR3 DNA: TGTGCCTGGAGTGTGGGACAGTCGGCCGGGGAGCTGTTTTTT. This codes for CAWSVGQSAGELFF.

The V call is TRBV6-5, the J call TRBJ1-2; 9 nucleotides align to TRBD1. V shed 7 bases, J shed 0 bases, and the junction held 6 bases outside the gene matches. CDR3 size: 15 residues. CDR1 is MNHEY and CDR2 is SVGAGI in the germline V gene. The CDR3: CASNQGQGSNYGYTF. In nucleotides, the CDR3 is TGTGCCAGCAACCAGGGACAGGGTTCTAACTATGGCTACACCTTC.

The V call is TRBV11-3, the J call TRBJ2-2; D may be TRBD1 (5 bases). Germline V gene lookup returns CDR1 SGHNT and CDR2 YENEEA. Between the trimmed V and J ends, which lost 6 bases and 3 bases, there was a span of 17 bases. The length of the CDR3 is 16 residues. As DNA, the CDR3 is TGTGCCAGCAGTCCCCCAGGGAATTTTGACACCGGGGAGCTGTTTTTT. It translates to CASSPPGNFDTGELFF.

This chain uses TRBV5-1 with TRBJ1-2; no firm D call. The CDR3 has 13 amino acids. Germline V CDR1 and CDR2: SGHRS, YFSETQ. V was pared by 0 bases and J by 7 bases, with 10 bases between. The CDR3 protein is CASSLERRLGYTF. In DNA form, the CDR3 reads TGCGCCAGCAGCTTGGAAAGGAGGCTTGGCTACACCTTC.

The chain employs TRBV5-1 and TRBJ2-7, with D hard to call. Germline V gives CDR1 SGHRS, CDR2 YFSETQ. Trimming pared 2 bases from V and 2 bases from J, leaving 2 bases between. This CDR3 is 11 amino acids long. CDR3 DNA sequence: TGCGCCAGCAGCTTCGCCTACGAGCAGTACTTC. It is translated as CASSFAYEQYF.